The next 3 T cell receptor beta chains were all read from a single sample in a study of shared clonotypes between healthy human individuals. Using immunoSEQ multiplex PCR, the repertoire was profiled, and TCRdb retains in-frame clones only, with some absent. This table holds approximately 2.4 million clones, almost 96% found once. The sample comprised naive CD4+ T cells sorted from blood. Indicated subset: CD45RA+ positively selected. Receptors originate from a young man in good health.

This chain joins TRBV12-5 and TRBJ1-2; D not certain. In germline, CDR1 is LGHNT, CDR2 FRNRAP. The length of the CDR3 is 14 residues. V lost 5 bases to trimming and J lost 3 bases, with 13 bases between them. The CDR3 here is CASGPLGGDYGYTF. CDR3 coding DNA: TGTGCTAGTGGTCCCCTGGGTGGGGACTATGGCTACACCTTC.

V gene TRBV10-3 combines with J gene TRBJ2-1; 10 bases match TRBD2. CDR1 and CDR2 from the germline V gene are ENHRY and SYGVKD. The CDR3 runs 14 residues. The junction had 3 bases not matched to a gene; V was cut back by 5 bases and J by 5 bases. The CDR3 here is CAISRTSGHNEQFF. CDR3 sequence (DNA): TGTGCCATCAGTAGGACTAGCGGACACAATGAGCAGTTCTTC.

The chain employs TRBV2 and TRBJ2-1, with 11 nucleotides matching TRBD1. Germline CDR1 is SNHLY and CDR2 is FYNNEI. V shed 6 bases and J 10 bases; nucleotides not matched to a gene: 5. The CDR3 totals 13 residues. As DNA, the CDR3 is TGTGCCAGCAGACGGACAGGGGGCCGCGAGCAGTTCTTC. This gives the protein CASRRTGGREQFF.